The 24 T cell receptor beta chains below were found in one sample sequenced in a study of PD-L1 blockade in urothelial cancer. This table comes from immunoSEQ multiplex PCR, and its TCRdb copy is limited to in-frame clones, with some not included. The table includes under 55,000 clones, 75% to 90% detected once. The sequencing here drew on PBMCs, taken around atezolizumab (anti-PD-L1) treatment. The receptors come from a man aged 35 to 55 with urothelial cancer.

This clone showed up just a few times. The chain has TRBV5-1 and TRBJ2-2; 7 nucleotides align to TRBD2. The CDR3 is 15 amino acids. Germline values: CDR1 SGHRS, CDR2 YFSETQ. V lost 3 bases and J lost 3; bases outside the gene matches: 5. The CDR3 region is CASSSTRGDTGELFF. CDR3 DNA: TGCGCCAGCAGCTCCACCCGGGGGGACACCGGGGAGCTGTTTTTT.

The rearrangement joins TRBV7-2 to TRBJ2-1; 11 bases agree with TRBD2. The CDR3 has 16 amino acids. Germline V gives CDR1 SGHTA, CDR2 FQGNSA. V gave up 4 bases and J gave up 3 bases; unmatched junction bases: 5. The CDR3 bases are TGTGCCAGCAGCTCCCGACTAGCGGGATTCTACAATGAGCAGTTCTTC. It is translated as CASSSRLAGFYNEQFF.

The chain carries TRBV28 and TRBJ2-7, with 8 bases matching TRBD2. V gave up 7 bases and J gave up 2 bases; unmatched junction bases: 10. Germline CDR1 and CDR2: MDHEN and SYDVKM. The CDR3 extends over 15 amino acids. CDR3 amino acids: CASTAQGAGAYEQYF. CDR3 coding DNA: TGTGCCAGCACAGCCCAGGGAGCGGGAGCCTACGAGCAGTACTTC.

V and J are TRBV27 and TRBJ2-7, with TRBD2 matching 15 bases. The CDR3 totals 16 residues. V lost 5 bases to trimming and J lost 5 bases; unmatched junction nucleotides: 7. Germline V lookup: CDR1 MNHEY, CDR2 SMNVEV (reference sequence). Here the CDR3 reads CASSLGGLAGGNEQYF. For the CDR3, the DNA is TGTGCCAGCAGTCTCGGGGGACTAGCGGGAGGCAACGAGCAGTACTTC.

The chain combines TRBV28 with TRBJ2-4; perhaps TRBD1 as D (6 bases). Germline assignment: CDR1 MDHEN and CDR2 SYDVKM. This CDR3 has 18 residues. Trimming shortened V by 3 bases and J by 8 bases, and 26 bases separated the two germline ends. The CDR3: CASSLGHLTGSPGDIQYF. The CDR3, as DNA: TGTGCCAGCAGTTTGGGTCACCTAACAGGTTCCCCAGGGGACATTCAGTACTTC.

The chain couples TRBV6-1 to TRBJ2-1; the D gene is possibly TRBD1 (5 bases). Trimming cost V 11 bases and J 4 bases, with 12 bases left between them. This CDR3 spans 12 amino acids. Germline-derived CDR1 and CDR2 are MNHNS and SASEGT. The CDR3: CAGGRQYNEQFF. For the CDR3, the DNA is TGTGCCGGCGGCCGACAGTACAATGAGCAGTTCTTC.

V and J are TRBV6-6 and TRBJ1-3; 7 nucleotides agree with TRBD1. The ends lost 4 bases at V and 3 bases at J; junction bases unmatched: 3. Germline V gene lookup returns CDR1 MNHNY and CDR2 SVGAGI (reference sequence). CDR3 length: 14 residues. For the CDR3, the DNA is TGTGCCAGCAGTTTACAGGGGAGTGGAAACACCATATATTTT. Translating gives CASSLQGSGNTIYF.

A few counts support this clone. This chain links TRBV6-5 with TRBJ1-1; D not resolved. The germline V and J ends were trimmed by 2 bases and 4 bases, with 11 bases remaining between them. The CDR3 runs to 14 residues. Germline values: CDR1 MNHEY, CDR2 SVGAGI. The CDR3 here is CASSYQYSGTEAFF. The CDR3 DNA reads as TGTGCCAGCAGTTACCAATACAGTGGCACTGAAGCTTTCTTT.

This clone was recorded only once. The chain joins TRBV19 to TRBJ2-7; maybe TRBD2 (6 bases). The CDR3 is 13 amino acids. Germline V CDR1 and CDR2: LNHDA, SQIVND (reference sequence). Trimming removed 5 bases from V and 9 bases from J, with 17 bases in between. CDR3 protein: CASSPRASGVQYF. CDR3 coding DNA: TGTGCCAGTAGTCCCCGGGCCTCGGGGGTGCAGTACTTC. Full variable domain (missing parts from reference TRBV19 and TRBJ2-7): DGGITQSPKYLFRKEGQNVTLSCEQNLNHDAMYWYRQDPGQGLRLIYYSQIVNDFQKGDIAEGYSVSREKKESFPLTVTSAQKNPTAFYLCASSPRASGVQYFGPGTRLTVT.

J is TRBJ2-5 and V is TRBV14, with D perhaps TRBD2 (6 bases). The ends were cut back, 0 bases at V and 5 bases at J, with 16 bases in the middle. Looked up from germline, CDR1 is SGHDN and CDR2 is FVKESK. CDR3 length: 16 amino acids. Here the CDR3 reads CASSQDLGLGGETQYF. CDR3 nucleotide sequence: TGTGCCAGCAGCCAAGATCTCGGGTTGGGAGGTGAGACCCAGTACTTC.

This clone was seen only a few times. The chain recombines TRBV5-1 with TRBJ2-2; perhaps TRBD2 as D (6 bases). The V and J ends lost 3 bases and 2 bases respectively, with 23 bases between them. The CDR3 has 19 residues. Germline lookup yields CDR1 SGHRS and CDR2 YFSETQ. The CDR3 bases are TGCGCCAGCAGCTCTCGGCCGGGGGACCTCCATAGAAACACCGGGGAGCTGTTTTTT. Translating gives CASSSRPGDLHRNTGELFF.

CDR3 residues: CASSPPGMGRYEQYF. CDR3 bases: TGTGCCAGCTCACCACCGGGAATGGGGAGGTACGAGCAGTACTTC. The chain recombines TRBV18 with TRBJ2-7, with D tentatively TRBD2 (6 bases). Trimming cost V 0 bases and J 4 bases, with 13 bases left between them. The germline V gene encodes CDR1 KGHSH and CDR2 LQKENI. This CDR3 has 15 residues.

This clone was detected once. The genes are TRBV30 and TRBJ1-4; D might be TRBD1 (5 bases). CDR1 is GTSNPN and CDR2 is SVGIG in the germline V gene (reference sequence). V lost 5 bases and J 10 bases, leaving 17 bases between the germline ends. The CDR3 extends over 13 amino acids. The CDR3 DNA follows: TGTGCCTGGGAAAGGGGTCTTTTCGGAAAACTGTTTTTT. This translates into CAWERGLFGKLFF.

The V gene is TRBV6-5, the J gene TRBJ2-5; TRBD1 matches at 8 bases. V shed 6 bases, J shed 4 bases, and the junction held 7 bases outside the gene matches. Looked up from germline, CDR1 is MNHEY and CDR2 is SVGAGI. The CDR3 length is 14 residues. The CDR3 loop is CASRLGQVGETQYF. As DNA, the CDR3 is TGTGCCAGCAGACTGGGACAGGTGGGAGAGACCCAGTACTTC.

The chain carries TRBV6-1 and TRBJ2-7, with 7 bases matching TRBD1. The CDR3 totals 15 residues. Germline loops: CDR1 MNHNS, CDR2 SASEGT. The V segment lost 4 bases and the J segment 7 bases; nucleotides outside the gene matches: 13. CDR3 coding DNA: TGTGCCAGCAGTGGGACAGGACCGGATTTTTTAGAGCAGTACTTC. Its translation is CASSGTGPDFLEQYF.

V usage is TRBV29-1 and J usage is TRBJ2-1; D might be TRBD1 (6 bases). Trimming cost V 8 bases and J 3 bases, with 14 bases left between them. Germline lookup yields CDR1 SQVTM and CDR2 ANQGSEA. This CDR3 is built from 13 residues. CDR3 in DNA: TGCAGCACCCGGGACAACTTCTACAATGAGCAGTTCTTC. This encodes CSTRDNFYNEQFF.

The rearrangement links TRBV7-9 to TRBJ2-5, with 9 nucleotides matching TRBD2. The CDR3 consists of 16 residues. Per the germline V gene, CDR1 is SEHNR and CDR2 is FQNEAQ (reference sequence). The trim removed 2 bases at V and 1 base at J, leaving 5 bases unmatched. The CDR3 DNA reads TGTGCCAGCAGCTTATCTGCAGCGGGAGGCCAAGAGACCCAGTACTTC. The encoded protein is CASSLSAAGGQETQYF. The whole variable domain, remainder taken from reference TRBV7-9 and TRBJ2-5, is DTGVSQNPRHKITKRGQNVTFRCDPISEHNRLYWYRQTLGQGPEFLTYFQNEAQLEKSRLLSDRFSAERPKGSFSTLEIQRTEQGDSAMYLCASSLSAAGGQETQYFGPGTRLLVL.

CDR3 in amino acids: CASTKDRTSSYEQYF. Written as DNA, the CDR3 is TGTGCCAGCACCAAGGACCGGACTAGCTCCTACGAGCAGTACTTC. The V gene is TRBV11-3, the J gene TRBJ2-7; 7 bases agree with TRBD2. Germline values: CDR1 SGHNT, CDR2 YENEEA. The CDR3 sequence is 15 residues long. Trimming at V came to 7 bases and at J to 0 bases, leaving 9 bases not matched to a gene.

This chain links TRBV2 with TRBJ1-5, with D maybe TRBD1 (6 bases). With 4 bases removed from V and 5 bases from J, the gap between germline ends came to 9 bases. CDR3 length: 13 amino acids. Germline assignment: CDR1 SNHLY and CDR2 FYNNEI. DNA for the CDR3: TGTGCCAGCAGTGCTGGGGGCGATCAGCCCCAGCATTTT. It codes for CASSAGGDQPQHF. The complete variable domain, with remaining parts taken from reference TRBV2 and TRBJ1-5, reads EPEVTQTPSHQVTQMGQEVILRCVPISNHLYFYWYRQILGQKVEFLVSFYNNEISEKSEIFDDQFSVERPDGSNFTLKIRSTKLEDSAMYFCASSAGGDQPQHFGDGTRLSIL.

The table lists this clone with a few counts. In DNA form, the CDR3 reads TGTGCCAGCAGCTCCCCGGGACAGGGCGAGACCCAGTACTTC. Its translation: CASSSPGQGETQYF. The V call is TRBV9, the J call TRBJ2-5, with TRBD1 matching over 9 bases. The CDR3 loop spans 14 amino acids. Trimming cost V 4 bases and J 5 bases; bases outside gene matches: 6. Germline CDR1 and CDR2: SGDLS and YYNGEE.

CDR3 nucleotide sequence: TGTGCCAGTAGTGACCGGGACAGGGTCACTGGAAACACCATATATTTT. This gives the protein CASSDRDRVTGNTIYF. The chain recombines TRBV19 with TRBJ1-3; 9 bases fit TRBD1. Germline CDR1 and CDR2: LNHDA and SQIVND (reference sequence). The J segment lost 2 bases and the V segment lost 5 bases, leaving 7 bases of the junction unmatched. The CDR3 length is 16 residues. The full variable domain, in which reference TRBV19 and TRBJ1-3 provide the parts outside the CDR3, is DGGITQSPKYLFRKEGQNVTLSCEQNLNHDAMYWYRQDPGQGLRLIYYSQIVNDFQKGDIAEGYSVSREKKESFPLTVTSAQKNPTAFYLCASSDRDRVTGNTIYFGEGSWLTVV.

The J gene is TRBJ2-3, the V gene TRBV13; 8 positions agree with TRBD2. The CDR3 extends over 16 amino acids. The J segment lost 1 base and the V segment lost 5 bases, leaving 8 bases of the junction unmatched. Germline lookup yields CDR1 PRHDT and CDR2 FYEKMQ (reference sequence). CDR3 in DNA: TGTGCCAGCAGCCCGGGGACTAGTCGGCGCACAGATACGCAGTATTTT. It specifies CASSPGTSRRTDTQYF.

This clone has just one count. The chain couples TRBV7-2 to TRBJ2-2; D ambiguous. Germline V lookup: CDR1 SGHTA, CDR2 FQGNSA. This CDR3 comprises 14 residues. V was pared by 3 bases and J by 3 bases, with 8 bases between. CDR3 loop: CASSFGADTGELFF. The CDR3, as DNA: TGTGCCAGCAGCTTCGGAGCCGACACCGGGGAGCTGTTTTTT.

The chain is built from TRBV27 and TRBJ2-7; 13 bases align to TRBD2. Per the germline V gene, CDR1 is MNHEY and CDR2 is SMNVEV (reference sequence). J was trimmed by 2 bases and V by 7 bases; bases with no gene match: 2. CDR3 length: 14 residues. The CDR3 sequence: CASKGLAGPYEQYF. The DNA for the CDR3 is TGTGCCAGCAAGGGACTAGCGGGACCCTACGAGCAGTACTTC.